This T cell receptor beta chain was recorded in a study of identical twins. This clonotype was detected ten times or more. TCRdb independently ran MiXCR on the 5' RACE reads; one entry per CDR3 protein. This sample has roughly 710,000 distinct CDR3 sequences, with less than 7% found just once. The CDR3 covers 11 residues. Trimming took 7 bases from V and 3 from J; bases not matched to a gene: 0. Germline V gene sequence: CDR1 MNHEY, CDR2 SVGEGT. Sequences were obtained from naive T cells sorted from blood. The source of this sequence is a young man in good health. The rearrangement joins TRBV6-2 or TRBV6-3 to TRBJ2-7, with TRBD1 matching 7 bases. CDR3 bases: TGTGCCAGCACAGGGGGCTACGAGCAGTACTTC. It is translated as CASTGGYEQYF.